This is a list of T cell receptor beta chains from one sample in a study of spatial heterogeneity in lung cancer. TCRdb reprocessed the 5' RACE reads via MiXCR and lists one record per CDR3 protein. The table records some 2,500 distinct CDR3 sequences, over 8% of them present only once. Sequenced here: lung tumor tissue, sampled at surgery. The receptors come from a male donor with early-stage non-small cell lung cancer. CDR3s include the opening cysteine and the closing phenylalanine or tryptophan. A D gene is named only where the DNA matches it firmly. The listing skips clone size in some rows; elsewhere it reads once, few, many or a size class.

CDR3nt: TGCAGTGCCGAGAGGGTCCTCGACACTGAAGCTTTCTTT
CDR3aa: CSAERVLDTEAFF
abundance: few
d_gene: NA
j_gene: TRBJ1-1
v_gene: TRBV20-1

CDR3nt: TGCAGTGCTAGCCGGAGCGGGAGGGCCTCAGCGTACTTC
CDR3aa: CSASRSGRASAYF
abundance: many
d_gene: TRBD2
j_gene: TRBJ2-5
v_gene: TRBV20-1

CDR3nt: TGTGCCAGCAGCCAAGGATGGGAGTCAGGAGCTTTCTTT
CDR3aa: CASSQGWESGAFF
abundance: medium-sized
d_gene: NA
j_gene: TRBJ1-1
v_gene: TRBV3-1

CDR3nt: TGTGCCATCAGTGACACTTTGGGACGGGGCACTGAAGCTTTCTTT
CDR3aa: CAISDTLGRGTEAFF
abundance: few
d_gene: NA
j_gene: TRBJ1-1
v_gene: TRBV10-3

CDR3nt: TGCAGTGCCCCCCGGGACAGGGGGAAGAATGAGCAGTTCTTC
CDR3aa: CSAPRDRGKNEQFF
abundance: many
d_gene: TRBD1
j_gene: TRBJ2-1
v_gene: TRBV20-1

CDR3nt: TGTGCCAGCAGCCAGGAACTAGCGGGGGGAGGCTACAATGAGCAGTTCTTC
CDR3aa: CASSQELAGGGYNEQFF
abundance: medium-sized
d_gene: TRBD2
j_gene: TRBJ2-1
v_gene: TRBV4-2

CDR3nt: TGTGCCAGTACCCACAACGGGGCAGTGGGCTATGGCTACACCTTC
CDR3aa: CASTHNGAVGYGYTF
abundance: NA
d_gene: NA
j_gene: TRBJ1-2
v_gene: TRBV19

CDR3nt: TGTGCCAGCAGCGAGAGGGGACTAGCGGGGGGCACAGATACGCAGTATTTT
CDR3aa: CASSERGLAGGTDTQYF
abundance: medium-sized
d_gene: TRBD2
j_gene: TRBJ2-3
v_gene: TRBV9

CDR3nt: TGTGCCTGGAGTTCGGGACAGGGGTCGTACGAGCAGTACTTC
CDR3aa: CAWSSGQGSYEQYF
abundance: medium-sized
d_gene: TRBD1
j_gene: TRBJ2-7
v_gene: TRBV30

CDR3nt: TGCAGTGCTGGGGGAGCGTTTCGGAATCAGCCCCAGCATTTT
CDR3aa: CSAGGAFRNQPQHF
abundance: medium-sized
d_gene: NA
j_gene: TRBJ1-5
v_gene: TRBV20-1

CDR3nt: TGTGCCAGCAGTTCTAGCGGGAATCTGGATACGCAGTATTTT
CDR3aa: CASSSSGNLDTQYF
abundance: medium-sized
d_gene: TRBD2
j_gene: TRBJ2-3
v_gene: TRBV12-3/TRBV12-4

CDR3nt: TGTGCCAGCAGCGTAGCTACAGATAATTCACCCCTCCACTTT
CDR3aa: CASSVATDNSPLHF
abundance: medium-sized
d_gene: NA
j_gene: TRBJ1-6
v_gene: TRBV9

CDR3nt: TGCAGCGTCCACTCAGGGACGTACGAGCAGTACTTC
CDR3aa: CSVHSGTYEQYF
abundance: NA
d_gene: NA
j_gene: TRBJ2-7
v_gene: TRBV29-1

CDR3nt: TGCGCCAGCAGTGATGGTAGCGGGAGTAACGAGCAGTACTTC
CDR3aa: CASSDGSGSNEQYF
abundance: many
d_gene: TRBD2
j_gene: TRBJ2-7
v_gene: TRBV10-1

CDR3nt: TGTGCCAGCAGAGACGGGTCGGGGACCCAGTACTTC
CDR3aa: CASRDGSGTQYF
abundance: medium-sized
d_gene: NA
j_gene: TRBJ2-5
v_gene: TRBV27

CDR3nt: TGTGCCAGCACTAGCCTAGCGGGAGGGGACGAGCAGTACTTC
CDR3aa: CASTSLAGGDEQYF
abundance: medium-sized
d_gene: TRBD2
j_gene: TRBJ2-7
v_gene: TRBV7-2

CDR3nt: TGCAGCGTTGAAGTGACGGGCTACGAGCAGTACTTC
CDR3aa: CSVEVTGYEQYF
abundance: medium-sized
d_gene: NA
j_gene: TRBJ2-7
v_gene: TRBV29-1

CDR3nt: TGTGCCAGCAGTATGGACGGATCGAATTCACCCCTCCACTTT
CDR3aa: CASSMDGSNSPLHF
abundance: many
d_gene: NA
j_gene: TRBJ1-6
v_gene: TRBV28

CDR3nt: TGTGCCAGCAGCCTAGCCGGGGAGCTGTTTTTT
CDR3aa: CASSLAGELFF
abundance: medium-sized
d_gene: NA
j_gene: TRBJ2-2
v_gene: TRBV7-9

CDR3nt: TGTGCCAGCTCACCTAACGCAGACTCCTCAAATTCACCCCTCCACTTT
CDR3aa: CASSPNADSSNSPLHF
abundance: many
d_gene: NA
j_gene: TRBJ1-6
v_gene: TRBV18

CDR3nt: TGCAGCGCTAATTTGGCAACCTACAATGAGCAGTTCTTC
CDR3aa: CSANLATYNEQFF
abundance: few
d_gene: NA
j_gene: TRBJ2-1
v_gene: TRBV29-1

CDR3nt: TGTGCCAGCAGCTCCCCGAGCAGGGTAACCTACAATGAGCAGTTCTTC
CDR3aa: CASSSPSRVTYNEQFF
abundance: medium-sized
d_gene: NA
j_gene: TRBJ2-1
v_gene: TRBV5-6

CDR3nt: TGCAGCGTGGGAGGACAGGGCCTCTACGAGCAGTACTTC
CDR3aa: CSVGGQGLYEQYF
abundance: medium-sized
d_gene: TRBD1
j_gene: TRBJ2-7
v_gene: TRBV29-1

CDR3nt: TGTGCCAGCTCACCACCGGGGAGCGGGAGGTCTAGCTCCTACAATGAGCAGTTCTTC
CDR3aa: CASSPPGSGRSSSYNEQFF
abundance: large
d_gene: TRBD2
j_gene: TRBJ2-1
v_gene: TRBV18

CDR3nt: TGTGCCAGCTGCGGGACCGAAAAACTGTTTTTT
CDR3aa: CASCGTEKLFF
abundance: NA
d_gene: NA
j_gene: TRBJ1-4
v_gene: TRBV12-3/TRBV12-4

CDR3nt: TGTGCCAGCAGCTCATTCGGGGGTACCTACGAGCAGTACTTC
CDR3aa: CASSSFGGTYEQYF
abundance: medium-sized
d_gene: NA
j_gene: TRBJ2-7
v_gene: TRBV7-8

CDR3nt: TGTGCCAGCAGCCCTAATCCGACAGGGGGCCGAGAGACCCAGTACTTC
CDR3aa: CASSPNPTGGRETQYF
abundance: NA
d_gene: TRBD1
j_gene: TRBJ2-5
v_gene: TRBV7-4

CDR3nt: TGTGCCAGCAGCCAATCCCCGGGACAGCCTGACAATGAGCAGTTCTTC
CDR3aa: CASSQSPGQPDNEQFF
abundance: few
d_gene: TRBD1
j_gene: TRBJ2-1
v_gene: TRBV7-2

CDR3nt: TGTGCCAGCAGCCCACGCAGACTAGCGGGGGGTTACAATGAGCAGTTCTTC
CDR3aa: CASSPRRLAGGYNEQFF
abundance: medium-sized
d_gene: TRBD2
j_gene: TRBJ2-1
v_gene: TRBV7-9

CDR3nt: TGTGCCATCCATTCACCCCTCCACTTT
CDR3aa: CAIHSPLHF
abundance: medium-sized
d_gene: NA
j_gene: TRBJ1-6
v_gene: TRBV27

CDR3nt: TGTGCCAGCAGTTTGCGGGACGCGTACAATGAGCAGTTCTTC
CDR3aa: CASSLRDAYNEQFF
abundance: many
d_gene: NA
j_gene: TRBJ2-1
v_gene: TRBV27

CDR3nt: TGTGCCAGCAGCCGGGGAGAGGATCAGCCCCAGCATTTT
CDR3aa: CASSRGEDQPQHF
abundance: medium-sized
d_gene: NA
j_gene: TRBJ1-5
v_gene: TRBV3-1

CDR3nt: TGCAGCGTTGTCCCGCTTGGACAGGGGGACGAGCAGTACTTC
CDR3aa: CSVVPLGQGDEQYF
abundance: large
d_gene: TRBD1
j_gene: TRBJ2-7
v_gene: TRBV29-1

CDR3nt: TGTGCCAGCAGCCGTCCGGGACAGGGGGCTGTAACGGGATCACAGCCCCAGCATTTT
CDR3aa: CASSRPGQGAVTGSQPQHF
abundance: few
d_gene: TRBD1
j_gene: TRBJ1-5
v_gene: TRBV6-6

CDR3nt: TGTGCCAGCAGCCAAGAGCTAGCGGGGATCGAGACCCAGTACTTC
CDR3aa: CASSQELAGIETQYF
abundance: medium-sized
d_gene: TRBD2
j_gene: TRBJ2-5
v_gene: TRBV9

CDR3nt: TGTGCCAGCAGTACGGACAGGGGGAACACAGATACGCAGTATTTT
CDR3aa: CASSTDRGNTDTQYF
abundance: medium-sized
d_gene: TRBD1
j_gene: TRBJ2-3
v_gene: TRBV6-5

CDR3nt: TGCGCCAGCAGCCAAGAGGCCGGAGGGTTGGACTATGGCTACACCTTC
CDR3aa: CASSQEAGGLDYGYTF
abundance: many
d_gene: NA
j_gene: TRBJ1-2
v_gene: TRBV4-1

CDR3nt: TGTGCCAGCAGCGGGTCCCCCGAGTACGAGCAGTACTTC
CDR3aa: CASSGSPEYEQYF
abundance: medium-sized
d_gene: NA
j_gene: TRBJ2-7
v_gene: TRBV6-1

CDR3nt: TGTGCCAGCAGTGACGGACACGACATCAACACAGATACGCAGTATTTT
CDR3aa: CASSDGHDINTDTQYF
abundance: medium-sized
d_gene: NA
j_gene: TRBJ2-3
v_gene: TRBV25-1

CDR3nt: TGTGCCAGCAGTTTGACAAGGCTAGCGGCGTTCAATGAGCAGTTCTTC
CDR3aa: CASSLTRLAAFNEQFF
abundance: medium-sized
d_gene: TRBD2
j_gene: TRBJ2-1
v_gene: TRBV28

CDR3nt: TGCAGTGCTAGAGCAGGCGGGGGGAGTAATTCGGAGACCCAGTACTTC
CDR3aa: CSARAGGGSNSETQYF
abundance: medium-sized
d_gene: TRBD2
j_gene: TRBJ2-5
v_gene: TRBV20-1

CDR3nt: TGTGCCAGCAGCCGACGAGACAGGGGGCGAGAGACCCAGTACTTC
CDR3aa: CASSRRDRGRETQYF
abundance: medium-sized
d_gene: TRBD1
j_gene: TRBJ2-5
v_gene: TRBV28

CDR3nt: TGTGCCAGCAGCTTACAAGAGACCCAGTACTTC
CDR3aa: CASSLQETQYF
abundance: NA
d_gene: NA
j_gene: TRBJ2-5
v_gene: TRBV7-8

CDR3nt: TGTGCCAGCAGCCAAGACGGGTACTACGAGCAGTACTTC
CDR3aa: CASSQDGYYEQYF
abundance: NA
d_gene: NA
j_gene: TRBJ2-7
v_gene: TRBV4-2

CDR3nt: TGCGCCAGCAGCTCACACGGATACTCGGATGGCTACACCTTC
CDR3aa: CASSSHGYSDGYTF
abundance: medium-sized
d_gene: NA
j_gene: TRBJ1-2
v_gene: TRBV5-1

CDR3nt: TGCAGTGGGCACCTTAACACTGAAGCTTTCTTT
CDR3aa: CSGHLNTEAFF
abundance: medium-sized
d_gene: NA
j_gene: TRBJ1-1
v_gene: TRBV20-1

CDR3nt: TGTGCCAGTCAACCCTGGACTAGCGGGACCCCCACCGGGGAGCTGTTTTTT
CDR3aa: CASQPWTSGTPTGELFF
abundance: medium-sized
d_gene: TRBD2
j_gene: TRBJ2-2
v_gene: TRBV6-2/TRBV6-3

CDR3nt: TGCGCCAGCAGAATGACAGGGGGGTCTCCCCAGGGGCAGTTCTTC
CDR3aa: CASRMTGGSPQGQFF
abundance: NA
d_gene: TRBD1
j_gene: TRBJ2-1
v_gene: TRBV5-1

CDR3nt: TGTGCCAGCAGCCGATCAACCTCCGGGACAGGGCAGTCGACTGGAAACACCATATATTTT
CDR3aa: CASSRSTSGTGQSTGNTIYF
abundance: NA
d_gene: TRBD1
j_gene: TRBJ1-3
v_gene: TRBV12-3/TRBV12-4

CDR3nt: TGTGCCAGCAGCCTAAAAGGCACCTACGAGCAGTACTTC
CDR3aa: CASSLKGTYEQYF
abundance: large
d_gene: NA
j_gene: TRBJ2-7
v_gene: TRBV7-9

CDR3nt: TGCAGCGTTGCCGACACCTACAATGAGCAGTTCTTC
CDR3aa: CSVADTYNEQFF
abundance: many
d_gene: NA
j_gene: TRBJ2-1
v_gene: TRBV29-1

CDR3nt: TGTGCCAGCACCGGAACGGGGCAGGGCGGCGAGACCCAGTACTTC
CDR3aa: CASTGTGQGGETQYF
abundance: NA
d_gene: NA
j_gene: TRBJ2-5
v_gene: TRBV18

CDR3nt: TGTGCCAGCAGCTTAGTCCGGACTAGCGGGGGCACCGGGGAGCTGTTTTTT
CDR3aa: CASSLVRTSGGTGELFF
abundance: NA
d_gene: TRBD2
j_gene: TRBJ2-2
v_gene: TRBV7-3

CDR3nt: TGTGCCAGCAGTTACCGGCAGGGTACTGGCGAGCAGTACTTC
CDR3aa: CASSYRQGTGEQYF
abundance: medium-sized
d_gene: NA
j_gene: TRBJ2-7
v_gene: TRBV6-6